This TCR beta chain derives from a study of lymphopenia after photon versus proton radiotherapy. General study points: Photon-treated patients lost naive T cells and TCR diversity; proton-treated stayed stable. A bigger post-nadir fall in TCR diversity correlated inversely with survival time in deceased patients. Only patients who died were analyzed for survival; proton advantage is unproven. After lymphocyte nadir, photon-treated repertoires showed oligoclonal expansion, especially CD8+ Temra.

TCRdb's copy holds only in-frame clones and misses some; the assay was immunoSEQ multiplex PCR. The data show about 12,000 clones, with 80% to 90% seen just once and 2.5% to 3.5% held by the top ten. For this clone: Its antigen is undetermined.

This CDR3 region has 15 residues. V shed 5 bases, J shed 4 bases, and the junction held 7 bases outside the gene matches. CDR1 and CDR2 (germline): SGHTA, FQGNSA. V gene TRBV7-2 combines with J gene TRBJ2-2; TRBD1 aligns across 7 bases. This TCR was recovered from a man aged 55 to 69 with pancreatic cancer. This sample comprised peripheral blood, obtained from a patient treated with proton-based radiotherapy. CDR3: CASSNRQGGTGELFF. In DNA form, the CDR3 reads TGTGCCAGCAGCAACAGACAGGGTGGCACCGGGGAGCTGTTTTTT.